This passage covers 19 T cell receptor beta chains from one sample sequenced in a study of cytomegalovirus exposure and HLA in healthy donors. This table comes from immunoSEQ multiplex PCR, and its TCRdb copy is limited to in-frame clones, with some not included. The data show 100,000 to 120,000 clones, around 95% seen once. The specimen was PBMCs. The source is a woman under 30 in good health and CMV-seronegative.

The V and J genes are TRBV20-1 and TRBJ2-5, with D hard to call. With 3 bases removed from V and 5 bases from J, the gap between germline ends came to 7 bases. The germline gives CDR1 DFQATT, CDR2 SNEGSKA (reference sequence). The CDR3 runs 11 residues. In DNA, the CDR3 is TGCAGTGCTAGTAACGGGGAGACCCAGTACTTC. Translating it yields CSASNGETQYF.

The rearrangement joins TRBV27 to TRBJ1-2; tentative D call: TRBD1 (5 bases). Germline CDR1 is MNHEY and CDR2 is SMNVEV (reference sequence). Trimming pared 5 bases from V and 4 bases from J, leaving 14 bases between. This CDR3 region has 14 residues. CDR3 nucleotides: TGTGCCAGCAGTCCCACAGACAGTCCCTATGGCTACACCTTC. Translation gives CASSPTDSPYGYTF.

The CDR3 sequence: CASSQAPAGYEQYF. The CDR3 coding sequence is TGCGCCAGCAGCCAAGCGCCGGCGGGGTACGAGCAGTACTTC. This chain joins TRBV4-1 and TRBJ2-7, with D tentatively TRBD2 (6 bases). Germline CDR1 reads MGHRA; CDR2 reads YSYEKL. The CDR3 contains 14 residues. Trimming left V 1 base short and J 4 bases short, with 11 bases between.

In this sample, this clone turned up a few times. This chain connects TRBV11-2 to TRBJ1-5; the match to TRBD1 covers 8 bases. Trimming cost V 4 bases and J 2 bases; bases outside gene matches: 1. Germline CDR1 SGHAT, CDR2 FQNNGV. This CDR3 spans 14 amino acids. The CDR3 loop reads CASSSTGGNQPQHF. The CDR3 region has the DNA TGTGCCAGCAGCTCGACAGGGGGCAATCAGCCCCAGCATTTT.

The chain uses TRBV30 and TRBJ2-1; TRBD1 agrees at 12 bases. From germline, CDR1 is GTSNPN and CDR2 SVGIG (reference sequence). The length of the CDR3 is 14 residues. V dropped 4 bases and J dropped 8; count of bases not matched to a gene: 6. This chain's CDR3 is CAWTTGTGGDEQFF. DNA for the CDR3: TGTGCCTGGACCACCGGGACAGGGGGCGATGAGCAGTTCTTC.

The rearrangement links TRBV10-3 to TRBJ1-1; D is unclear. This CDR3 comprises 12 residues. Per the germline V gene, CDR1 is ENHRY and CDR2 is SYGVKD. Trimming shortened V by 6 bases and J by 0 bases, and 5 bases separated the two germline ends. The CDR3 region is CAIRGLNTEAFF. CDR3 DNA: TGTGCCATCAGGGGCCTGAACACTGAAGCTTTCTTT.

The rearrangement joins TRBV6-5 to TRBJ2-7; D might be TRBD2 (7 bases). This CDR3 spans 13 amino acids. Between the trimmed V and J ends, which lost 10 bases and 3 bases, there was a span of 16 bases. CDR1 and CDR2 (germline): MNHEY, SVGAGI. The CDR3 nucleotides read TGTGCCACCGCCGGGGGGCGGAACTACGAGCAGTACTTC. Protein: CATAGGRNYEQYF.

This chain uses TRBV6-1 with TRBJ2-1, with D possibly matching TRBD1 (5 bases). The V end was cut by 3 bases, the J end by 2 bases, with 14 bases between. CDR1 and CDR2 (germline): MNHNS, SASEGT. There are 16 residues in the CDR3. CDR3 amino acids: CASSDDSTAAYNEQFF. The CDR3 coding sequence is TGTGCCAGCAGTGACGACAGTACCGCGGCCTACAATGAGCAGTTCTTC.

The chain carries TRBV7-9 and TRBJ2-5; possible D gene TRBD1, 5 bases. Looked up from germline, CDR1 is SEHNR and CDR2 is FQNEAQ (reference sequence). CDR3 length equals 13 residues. V lost 2 bases and J lost 5, with 9 bases in between. The CDR3 sequence is CASSLLGVETQYF. The CDR3 coding sequence is TGTGCCAGCAGCTTATTAGGGGTCGAGACCCAGTACTTC.

V is TRBV11-2 and J is TRBJ1-1; 8 bases are a match to TRBD1. The V segment lost 5 bases and the J segment 5 bases; nucleotides outside the gene matches: 10. The CDR3 is 15 residues long. Germline assignment: CDR1 SGHAT and CDR2 FQNNGV. DNA for the CDR3: TGTGCCAGCAGCGGGCAGGGGGCCCTGGGAACTGAAGCTTTCTTT. Translated, it gives CASSGQGALGTEAFF.

The rearrangement links TRBV5-1 to TRBJ2-1; maybe TRBD1 (6 bases). The CDR3 runs 13 residues. The V and J ends lost 0 bases and 8 bases respectively, with 9 bases between them. Germline assignment: CDR1 SGHRS and CDR2 YFSETQ. CDR3 loop: CASSLVDSHEQFF. The CDR3 DNA follows: TGCGCCAGCAGCTTGGTGGACAGCCATGAGCAGTTCTTC.

The chain recombines TRBV5-6 with TRBJ2-7, with TRBD1 matching over 7 bases. The length of the CDR3 is 14 residues. Germline CDR1 SGHDT, CDR2 YYEEEE. V trimming: 1 base; J trimming: 0 bases; junction bases outside the gene matches: 1. For the CDR3, the DNA is TGTGCCAGCAGCTTGAACAGGGGCTCCTACGAGCAGTACTTC. Residues: CASSLNRGSYEQYF.

The chain couples TRBV2 to TRBJ2-7, with D maybe TRBD2 (6 bases). The ends were cut back, 6 bases at V and 3 bases at J, with 18 bases in the middle. Per germline, CDR1 SNHLY and CDR2 FYNNEI. CDR3 length equals 15 residues. The CDR3, as DNA: TGTGCCAGCAGCTCCCGGGACTCAGCCATCTACGAGCAGTACTTC. This codes for CASSSRDSAIYEQYF.

The sample holds one count of this clone. V gene TRBV6-1 combines with J gene TRBJ1-6; the D is unclear. CDR1 is MNHNS, CDR2 SASEGT, per germline. This CDR3 is 13 amino acids long. V dropped 6 bases and J dropped 8 bases, with 11 bases sitting between them. Here the CDR3 reads CASRLEGDSPLHF. CDR3 DNA: TGTGCCAGCAGGCTAGAGGGTGATTCACCCCTCCACTTT.

This CDR3 is CASSTGTGWEKLFF. CDR3 coding DNA: TGCGCCAGCAGCACCGGGACAGGATGGGAAAAACTGTTTTTT. V usage is TRBV5-1 and J usage is TRBJ1-4; 8 bases are a match to TRBD1. Germline V gives CDR1 SGHRS, CDR2 YFSETQ. With 4 bases clipped from V and 8 bases from J, the junction kept 7 bases outside the gene matches. The CDR3 totals 14 residues. Drawing the rest from reference TRBV5-1 and TRBJ1-4, the complete variable domain is KAGVTQTPRYLIKTRGQQVTLSCSPISGHRSVSWYQQTPGQGLQFLFEYFSETQRNKGNFPGRFSGRQFSNSRSEMNVSTLELGDSALYLCASSTGTGWEKLFFGSGTQLSVL.

The CDR3 is CASTLSGHFTDTQYF. The CDR3 coding sequence is TGTGCCAGCACCCTAAGCGGGCACTTCACAGATACGCAGTATTTT. The chain links TRBV9 to TRBJ2-3; D is possibly TRBD2 (6 bases). Germline loops: CDR1 SGDLS, CDR2 YYNGEE. This CDR3 region has 15 residues. V shed 6 bases and J shed 2 bases, with 16 bases lying between them.

The J gene is TRBJ2-7, the V gene TRBV4-1; 9 positions match TRBD1. The CDR3 length is 17 residues. CDR1 and CDR2 (germline): MGHRA, YSYEKL. After removal of 0 bases from V and 6 bases from J, the junction contained 12 bases not matched to a gene. DNA of the CDR3: TGCGCCAGCAGCCAAGATATCAACAGGGGGCTCTCCGGCGAGCAGTACTTC. Its protein product is CASSQDINRGLSGEQYF.

The J gene is TRBJ1-2, the V gene TRBV7-8, with 8 nucleotides matching TRBD1. This CDR3 contains 18 residues. The germline V gene encodes CDR1 SGHVS and CDR2 FQNEAQ. V dropped 5 bases and J dropped 0; count of bases not matched to a gene: 14. CDR3 amino acids: CASSATGQGIYPNYGYTF. The CDR3 DNA reads as TGTGCCAGCAGCGCGACTGGACAGGGTATATATCCTAACTATGGCTACACCTTC.

The chain is built from TRBV5-4 and TRBJ2-7; 8 bases match TRBD1. The CDR3 extends over 17 amino acids. Losses at the gene ends were 3 bases for V and 3 bases for J; bases not matched to a gene: 14. Looked up from germline, CDR1 is SGHNT and CDR2 is YYREEE (reference sequence). The CDR3 sequence: CASSSGQGAASLYEQYF. The CDR3 coding sequence is TGTGCCAGCAGCTCAGGACAGGGCGCCGCATCCCTCTACGAGCAGTACTTC.